The TCR beta chain under discussion was sequenced for a study of T-cell reconstitution after alpha-beta-depleted transplantation in children. As regards this clonotype: Its antigen is not known.

Preparing the TCRbeta library involved the use of unique molecular identifiers. One entry per CDR3 protein, called by TCRdb with MiXCR from the PCR reads. This table holds 700,000 or so distinct CDR3 sequences, about an eighth found once. CDR3 length equals 16 residues. The V and J ends lost 3 bases and 4 bases respectively, with 17 bases between them. Findings and caveats of the study: Fresh T-cell production supplied most of the T-cell counts and diversity seen one year after transplant. Surviving recipient T cells and intrathymic progenitors accounted for some patients' high TCRbeta diversity at day 60.

V is TRBV12-3 or TRBV12-4 and J is TRBJ2-3; weak D call: TRBD1 (6 bases). Sequencing was performed on PBMCs, taken before TCRalphabeta/CD19-depleted stem cell transplant. The source is a girl between 2 and 10 years old with congenital amegakaryocytic thrombocytopenia, due to receive a stem cell transplant. In DNA form, the CDR3 reads TGTGCCAGCAGTTTCTATGGACAGTTAAGCGCAGATACGCAGTATTTT. Protein sequence: CASSFYGQLSADTQYF.